The present T cell receptor beta chain was sequenced within a study of T-cell reconstitution after alpha-beta-depleted transplantation in children. The TCRbeta library was prepared with unique molecular identifiers. In TCRdb, the PCR reads were re-called with MiXCR into one record per CDR3 protein. The table records fewer than 750,000 distinct CDR3 sequences, about 21% of them present only once. General study points: The authors attributed T-cell counts and diversity one year after transplant mostly to newly produced T cells. Expanded graft clones, several hundred of them, were reportedly the source of alpha-beta T cells about two months after transplant. High day-60 TCRbeta diversity in some patients came from surviving recipient T cells and thymic progenitors.

This clonotype was recorded a few times. The antigen remains unidentified. The CDR3 length is 15 residues. From germline, CDR1 is DFQATT and CDR2 SNEGSKA (reference sequence). J was trimmed by 0 bases and V by 4 bases; bases with no gene match: 4. This rearrangement joins TRBV20-1 to TRBJ2-5, with TRBD2 identical over 11 bases. This clonotype was sampled from a boy younger than two who had a stem cell transplant for acute myeloid leukemia, so the T cells may come from the graft donor. Sequenced material: PBMCs, mostly from graft donor cells, taken 360 days after TCRalphabeta/CD19-depleted stem cell transplant. The CDR3: CSANRLAGYQETQYF. CDR3 coding DNA: TGCAGTGCTAACCGACTAGCGGGGTACCAAGAGACCCAGTACTTC.